Listed here are 18 T cell receptor beta chains from one sample, sequenced in a study of T cells in Graves' hyperthyroidism and ophthalmopathy. Amplification of TCR beta CDR3 regions used RNA as the template. TCR CDR3 regions were first amplified by RT-PCR with HTBI primers. TCRdb passed the multiplex PCR reads through MiXCR, listing each CDR3 protein once. The sample contains around 430,000 distinct CDR3 sequences, 14% to 15% of which appear only once. Specimen: blood. The source is a woman younger than 45 with Graves' hyperthyroidism.

This clonotype was observed at least ten times. Written as DNA, the CDR3 is TGTGCCAGCAGCCAAGATCCCGTACTTACTGGCTACACCTTC. It encodes CASSQDPVLTGYTF. The rearrangement links TRBV3-1 to TRBJ1-2; D call uncertain. The CDR3 contains 14 residues. CDR1 is LGHDT and CDR2 is YNNKEL in the germline V gene (reference sequence). V gave up 0 bases and J gave up 7 bases, with 12 bases separating them. Combining the CDR3 with reference TRBV3-1 and TRBJ1-2 gives the whole variable domain DTAVSQTPKYLVTQMGNDKSIKCEQNLGHDTMYWYKQDSKKFLKIMFSYNNKELIINETVPNRFSPKSPDKAHLNLHINSLELGDSAVYFCASSQDPVLTGYTFGSGTRLTVV.

V gene TRBV20-1 combines with J gene TRBJ1-5, with D possibly matching TRBD1 (6 bases). Germline values: CDR1 DFQATT, CDR2 SNEGSKA (reference sequence). Deletions cut 2 bases from V and 3 bases from J, with 17 bases between. This CDR3 comprises 16 residues. The chain's CDR3 is CSARFAQGLINQPQHF. In nucleotides, the CDR3 is TGCAGTGCTAGATTCGCACAGGGTTTGATCAATCAGCCCCAGCATTTT.

The V call is TRBV5-1, the J call TRBJ2-3; the match to TRBD2 covers 8 bases. This CDR3 has 14 residues. CDR1 SGHRS and CDR2 YFSETQ come from the germline V gene. The junction had 5 bases not matched to a gene; V was cut back by 8 bases and J by 0 bases. The CDR3 sequence: CASRLARSTDTQYF. CDR3 bases: TGCGCCAGTAGACTAGCGAGAAGCACAGATACGCAGTATTTT.

The sample holds many counts of this clonotype. The chain employs TRBV3-1 and TRBJ2-1; unclear D gene. The CDR3 has 12 amino acids. The V gene lost 4 bases and the J gene lost 12 bases, with 13 bases spanning the gap. Germline CDR1 and CDR2: LGHDT and YNNKEL (reference sequence). The CDR3 DNA is TGTGCCAGCAGCCCGGAGACCGATAGGCAGTTCTTC. Protein sequence: CASSPETDRQFF.

This clonotype was seen repeatedly, ten times or more. The chain carries TRBV27 and TRBJ1-4; D is undetermined. V shed 3 bases and J shed 8 bases, with 13 bases lying between them. Germline values: CDR1 MNHEY, CDR2 SMNVEV (reference sequence). The CDR3 has 14 residues. CDR3 region: CASSFGVKPEKLFF. The CDR3 DNA reads as TGTGCCAGCAGTTTTGGAGTTAAACCCGAAAAACTGTTTTTT.

Many counts were recorded for this clonotype. J is TRBJ2-1 and V is TRBV3-1; D remains ambiguous. The V gene lost 5 bases and the J gene lost 6 bases, with 14 bases spanning the gap. This CDR3 has 14 residues. Germline CDR1 is LGHDT and CDR2 is YNNKEL (reference sequence). The CDR3 here is CASSSDGQINEQFF. The CDR3, as DNA: TGTGCCAGCAGCTCAGACGGGCAGATCAATGAGCAGTTCTTC.

This clonotype was detected ten times or more. The gene calls are TRBV27 and TRBJ2-7; 7 bases agree with TRBD1. The CDR3 is 14 residues long. The ends lost 7 bases at V and 2 bases at J; junction bases unmatched: 8. Per germline, CDR1 MNHEY and CDR2 SMNVEV (reference sequence). CDR3 sequence: CASKTDRVTYEQYF. The CDR3 DNA sequence: TGTGCCAGCAAAACCGACAGGGTGACCTACGAGCAGTACTTC.

The table lists this clonotype with a few counts. This chain connects TRBV30 to TRBJ2-7; no clear D. The V and J ends lost 7 bases and 6 bases respectively, with 19 bases between them. CDR1 is GTSNPN, CDR2 SVGIG, per germline (reference sequence). This CDR3 contains 13 residues. The chain's CDR3 is CAYEEDFSGEQYF. DNA of the CDR3: TGTGCCTACGAAGAGGATTTCTCCGGCGAGCAGTACTTC.

The chain links TRBV5-6 to TRBJ2-6, with a tentative D call TRBD1 (5 bases). Germline V gene data show CDR1 as SGHDT and CDR2 as YYEEEE. V gave up 4 bases and J gave up 0 bases, with 17 bases separating them. The CDR3 contains 18 residues. The CDR3 protein is CASSPGLYKISGANVLTF. CDR3 sequence (DNA): TGTGCCAGCAGCCCAGGGCTGTACAAAATCTCTGGGGCCAACGTCCTGACTTTC.

A remark on this clonotype: Being one base from a much bigger clone, this may be a read error. The V and J genes are TRBV11-2 and TRBJ1-3; 7 bases line up with TRBD1. CDR1 SGHAT and CDR2 FQNNGV come from the germline V gene. The CDR3 is made up of 13 amino acids. The CDR3 reads CAGSSDRLNTIYF. CDR3 nucleotides: TGTGCCGGCAGCTCGGACAGGCTAAACACCATATATTTT.

Ten or more counts support this clonotype. V is TRBV28 and J is TRBJ1-5; 9 bases line up with TRBD1. The CDR3 contains 15 residues. Trimming removed 8 bases from V and 6 bases from J; junction bases left unmatched: 11. In germline, CDR1 is MDHEN, CDR2 SYDVKM. CDR3 sequence reads: CASWFRDRVTQPQHF. The CDR3 DNA sequence: TGTGCCAGCTGGTTCCGGGACAGGGTGACTCAGCCCCAGCATTTT.

This clonotype has ten or more counts. The rearrangement uses TRBV27 and TRBJ2-1; the match to TRBD2 covers 11 bases. V shed 5 bases, J shed 5 bases, and the junction held 8 bases outside the gene matches. There are 16 residues in the CDR3. In germline, CDR1 is MNHEY, CDR2 SMNVEV (reference sequence). The CDR3 loop reads CASSPNSGRADNEQFF. The CDR3 DNA reads as TGTGCCAGCAGTCCAAATAGCGGGAGGGCTGACAATGAGCAGTTCTTC.

The gene calls are TRBV7-9 and TRBJ2-3; D could derive from TRBD1 or TRBD2 (5 bases each). V dropped 4 bases and J dropped 2 bases, with 22 bases sitting between them. Germline V lookup: CDR1 SEHNR, CDR2 FQNEAQ (reference sequence). The CDR3 is 18 amino acids. For the CDR3, the DNA is TGTGCCAGCAGCTCAACACTCGCACGGGGCCCCAACACAGATACGCAGTATTTT. Protein product: CASSSTLARGPNTDTQYF. Based on the CDR3 plus reference TRBV7-9 and TRBJ2-3, the full variable domain is DTGVSQNPRHKITKRGQNVTFRCDPISEHNRLYWYRQTLGQGPEFLTYFQNEAQLEKSRLLSDRFSAERPKGSFSTLEIQRTEQGDSAMYLCASSSTLARGPNTDTQYFGPGTRLTVL.

This clonotype was recorded many times. J is TRBJ1-1 and V is TRBV25-1, with 10 bases lining up with TRBD1. Trimming cost V 5 bases and J 0 bases; bases outside gene matches: 3. The germline V gene encodes CDR1 MGHDK and CDR2 SYGVNS. The CDR3 spans 15 residues. The CDR3 protein is CASSPGQGMNTEAFF. CDR3 DNA: TGTGCCAGCAGTCCGGGACAGGGGATGAACACTGAAGCTTTCTTT.

The chain couples TRBV5-1 to TRBJ2-7; possible D gene TRBD2, 6 bases. This CDR3 is 13 amino acids long. Germline assignment: CDR1 SGHRS and CDR2 YFSETQ. V lost 3 bases, J lost 6 bases, and 13 bases lay in between. The CDR3 nucleotides read TGCGCCAGCAGCTCGGGGGACTCTCCCGAGCAGTACTTC. Its translation: CASSSGDSPEQYF.

This clonotype was seen a handful of times. The V and J genes are TRBV20-1 and TRBJ2-5; 10 nucleotides match TRBD1. The CDR3 runs to 15 residues. V shed 4 bases, J shed 4 bases, and the junction held 9 bases outside the gene matches. Germline V gene data show CDR1 as DFQATT and CDR2 as SNEGSKA (reference sequence). The CDR3 DNA is TGCAGTGCTACCCCGGGACAGGGGTTGCGAGAGACCCAGTACTTC. Its translation is CSATPGQGLRETQYF.

This clonotype was picked up one time. Its ends do not fully match the called genes, so a read error is possible. The chain employs TRBV7-9 and TRBJ2-7; TRBD1 might be the D (6 bases). The CDR3 length is 13 residues. Per the germline V gene, CDR1 is SEHNR and CDR2 is FQNEAQ (reference sequence). Written as DNA, the CDR3 is TGTGCCAGCAGCTCCGGACAGACCTACGAGCAGTGCTTC. This encodes CASSSGQTYEQCF.

This clonotype came up a few times. The genes are TRBV2 and TRBJ2-7, with D tentatively TRBD1 (5 bases). The ends were cut back, 3 bases at V and 3 bases at J, with 15 bases in the middle. Germline CDR1 SNHLY, CDR2 FYNNEI. CDR3 length equals 15 residues. The CDR3 protein is CASSERLDRNYEQYF. CDR3 sequence (DNA): TGTGCCAGCAGTGAGAGGTTAGACAGAAACTACGAGCAGTACTTC.